This T cell receptor beta chain appears in the sequencing data of a study of T cells in localized non-small cell lung cancer. Repertoires were generated with immunoSEQ multiplex PCR, while TCRdb's copy carries only in-frame clones and drops some. Of some 38,000 clones listed, around 86% are singletons. Points on this clone: Its antigen is unknown.

Findings and caveats of the study: Adjacent lung had a median roughly 61 of the 100 largest tumor clones. Uninvolved adjacent lung, not tumor, had the highest T cell clonality. An association was observed between higher blood T cell density and longer overall survival.

V was clipped by 2 bases and J by 0 bases, with 17 bases between them. Germline V lookup: CDR1 KGHSH, CDR2 LQKENI. The CDR3 length is 18 residues. This TCR came from a male donor older than 55 with stage II lung adenocarcinoma. The sample was peripheral blood mononuclear cells, taken before any cancer treatment. V gene TRBV18 combines with J gene TRBJ1-3, with D possibly TRBD1 on 6 matching bases. Written as DNA, the CDR3 is TGTGCCAGCTCACCAGTCTGGGACACCACTTACTCTGGAAACACCATATATTTT. It encodes CASSPVWDTTYSGNTIYF. The full variable domain, completed using reference TRBV18 and TRBJ1-3, is NAGVMQNPRHLVRRRGQEARLRCSPMKGHSHVYWYRQLPEEGLKFMVYLQKENIIDESGMPKERFSAEFPKEGPSILRIQQVVRGDSAAYFCASSPVWDTTYSGNTIYFGEGSWLTVV.